The sequence of this TCR beta chain was determined in a study of T cells after yellow fever vaccination. A note on this clonotype: Its target is not known.

A single record per CDR3 protein comes from TCRdb applying MiXCR to the 5' RACE reads. Altogether under 600,000 distinct CDR3 sequences are present, just over 20% being singletons, with the ten largest covering about 15%. Study-level points and caveats: Overall, a small share of clonotypes was seen in both CD4 and CD8 compartments. The booster saw the reappearance of most primary-vaccination clones (roughly 95% CD4, almost 90% CD8).

V lost 4 bases and J lost 2, with 15 bases in between. This CDR3 region has 16 residues. Looked up from germline, CDR1 is SEHNR and CDR2 is FQNEAQ (reference sequence). Source: PBMCs, taken less than 25 days after the first yellow fever vaccination. This TCR came from a man younger than 35 who received the YFV17D yellow fever vaccine. This chain connects TRBV7-9 to TRBJ1-5; no definite D call. CDR3 coding DNA: TGTGCCAGCAGCTCGGGCTTGGGTGGGGGCAATCAGCCCCAGCATTTT. The encoded protein is CASSSGLGGGNQPQHF.